This TCR beta chain came from a study of technical replicates of blood from several donors. The table came from immunoSEQ multiplex PCR; TCRdb's copy has only in-frame clones and leaves some out. The profile shows approximately 17,000 clones, about 89% of them singletons. Trimming stripped 2 bases from V and 4 bases from J, with 3 bases between. The CDR3 runs to 11 residues. Germline CDR1 is MDHEN and CDR2 is SYDVKM. The J gene is TRBJ2-7, the V gene TRBV28; D gene uncertain. The TCR sequence derives from a human donor in good health. The sample comprised PBMCs. Written as DNA, the CDR3 is TGTGCCAGCAGTTTACCTTACGAGCAGTACTTC. Translation gives CASSLPYEQYF. Drawing the rest from reference TRBV28 and TRBJ2-7, the complete variable domain is DVKVTQSSRYLVKRTGEKVFLECVQDMDHENMFWYRQDPGLGLRLIYFSYDVKMKEKGDIPEGYSVSREKKERFSLILESASTNQTSMYLCASSLPYEQYFGPGTRLTVT.